This is a list of T cell receptor beta chains from one sample in a study of cytomegalovirus exposure and HLA in healthy donors. Sequenced by immunoSEQ multiplex PCR; TCRdb stores in-frame clones only, minus some. The data contain about 140,000 clones, approximately 78% of them singletons. Source material: PBMCs. All receptors derive from a man aged 18-30 years in good health and CMV-seropositive. The CDR3 runs from the conserved cysteine through the conserved F or W. Each record gives: D gene, V gene, J gene, clone size, CDR3 DNA, CDR3 protein. The D gene is left open where the match is weak. Size is stated for part of the rows, as once, few or many counts, or as a class when the clone is expanded.

D gene: .; V gene: TRBV4-1; J gene: TRBJ1-2; clone size: .; CDR3 DNA: TGCGCCAGCAGCCAAGATTGGGGGGGGTATGGCTACACCTTC; CDR3 protein: CASSQDWGGYGYTF
D gene: TRBD2; V gene: TRBV30; J gene: TRBJ2-1; clone size: .; CDR3 DNA: TGTGCCTGGAGAGGAGGGACTAGCGGGAGGGCCGTGGGTGAGCAGTTCTTC; CDR3 protein: CAWRGGTSGRAVGEQFF
D gene: TRBD1; V gene: TRBV28; J gene: TRBJ1-2; clone size: .; CDR3 DNA: TGTGCCAGCAGTTCCCTCGGGGACAGGGCTAACTATGGCTACACCTTC; CDR3 protein: CASSSLGDRANYGYTF
D gene: .; V gene: TRBV9; J gene: TRBJ2-2; clone size: .; CDR3 DNA: TGTGCCAGCAGCACGCAGGTCGGGGAGCTGTTTTTT; CDR3 protein: CASSTQVGELFF
D gene: TRBD1; V gene: TRBV4-1; J gene: TRBJ1-3; clone size: .; CDR3 DNA: TGCGCCAGCAGCCGGCTCTACTCCGGGACAGCCAACTCTGGAAACACCATATATTTT; CDR3 protein: CASSRLYSGTANSGNTIYF
D gene: TRBD1; V gene: TRBV7-6; J gene: TRBJ1-2; clone size: .; CDR3 DNA: TGTGCCAGCAGCTCCTTGACAGGGGATAGTGGCTACACCTTC; CDR3 protein: CASSSLTGDSGYTF
D gene: TRBD1; V gene: TRBV19; J gene: TRBJ1-2; clone size: .; CDR3 DNA: TGTGCCAGTAGTACCGGCGGACAGGGGGCTTCCTATGGCTACACCTTC; CDR3 protein: CASSTGGQGASYGYTF
D gene: TRBD1; V gene: TRBV5-4; J gene: TRBJ1-1; clone size: few; CDR3 DNA: TGTGCCAGCAGCTACGTCGGACAGGGCAAGGAGTTT; CDR3 protein: CASSYVGQGKEF
D gene: TRBD2; V gene: TRBV9; J gene: TRBJ2-1; clone size: .; CDR3 DNA: TGTGCCAGCAGCGGTACCCTCGAAGGACTAGCGGGAGGGCCTATCGATGAGCAGTTCTTC; CDR3 protein: CASSGTLEGLAGGPIDEQFF
D gene: TRBD2; V gene: TRBV5-4; J gene: TRBJ2-4; clone size: .; CDR3 DNA: TGTGCCAGCAGCTTTCGCCCCGGACTAGCGGAAAACATTCAGTACTTC; CDR3 protein: CASSFRPGLAENIQYF
D gene: .; V gene: TRBV5-8; J gene: TRBJ1-1; clone size: once; CDR3 DNA: TGTGCCAGCAGCTTGGCCGGGGGGGGGACTGAAGCTTTCTTT; CDR3 protein: CASSLAGGGTEAFF
D gene: TRBD1; V gene: TRBV18; J gene: TRBJ1-2; clone size: .; CDR3 DNA: TGTGCCAGCTCACCAGGGGCAGGGGGCAATGGCTATGGCTACACCTTC; CDR3 protein: CASSPGAGGNGYGYTF
D gene: TRBD1; V gene: TRBV5-8; J gene: TRBJ1-5; clone size: .; CDR3 DNA: TGTGCCAGCAGCTTGGCGACAGGGAGAAGCAATCAGCCCCAGCATTTT; CDR3 protein: CASSLATGRSNQPQHF
D gene: TRBD1; V gene: TRBV18; J gene: TRBJ1-1; clone size: .; CDR3 DNA: TGTGCCAGCTCACTTAAAGTAATGGACAGGGGTACCAACACTGAAGCTTTCTTT; CDR3 protein: CASSLKVMDRGTNTEAFF
D gene: TRBD1; V gene: TRBV27; J gene: TRBJ2-5; clone size: .; CDR3 DNA: TGTGCCAGCAGTTCGAACCCCACAGGGGGCGAAGAGACCCAGTACTTC; CDR3 protein: CASSSNPTGGEETQYF